The 25 T cell receptor beta chains listed next were all sequenced from one sample in a study of identical twins. TCRdb itself ran the 5' RACE reads through MiXCR, one entry per CDR3 protein. The data contain some 1,700,000 distinct CDR3 sequences, about 32% of them singletons. Sequencing input: cord blood. The receptors were sampled from a newborn girl in good health.

The chain combines TRBV2 with TRBJ2-3; 7 bases fit TRBD2. V was pared by 4 bases and J by 2 bases, with 9 bases of the junction left unmatched. Germline loops: CDR1 SNHLY, CDR2 FYNNEI. This CDR3 is built from 16 residues. CDR3 in amino acids: CASSGSGTTYTDTQYF. In DNA form, the CDR3 reads TGTGCCAGCAGTGGATCCGGGACTACCTACACAGATACGCAGTATTTT.

This clonotype was recorded a few times. The chain is built from TRBV4-2 and TRBJ2-3; 9 nucleotides match TRBD2. Germline CDR1 is LGHNA and CDR2 is YNFKEQ. The junction had 8 bases not matched to a gene; V was cut back by 8 bases and J by 5 bases. This CDR3 is built from 14 residues. Here the CDR3 DNA reads TGTGCCAGCGGTCAAGCGGGAGGTCGAGATACGCAGTATTTT. It specifies CASGQAGGRDTQYF.

The chain joins TRBV20-1 to TRBJ2-1, with D perhaps TRBD2 (5 bases). Trimming stripped 6 bases from V and 7 bases from J, with 10 bases between. In germline, CDR1 is DFQATT, CDR2 SNEGSKA (reference sequence). This CDR3 is built from 11 residues. In nucleotides, the CDR3 is TGCAGTGCCCATAGACTAAATGAGCAGTTCTTC. Translation: CSAHRLNEQFF.

This clonotype has more than one count but fewer than ten. Here the CDR3 reads CATSRDKSDRPNEQFF. CDR3 DNA: TGTGCCACCAGCAGAGATAAGAGTGACAGGCCCAATGAGCAGTTCTTC. The chain carries TRBV15 and TRBJ2-1; possible D gene TRBD1, 6 bases. This CDR3 is built from 16 residues. Trimming pared 0 bases from V and 6 bases from J, leaving 15 bases between. Germline lookup yields CDR1 LNHNV and CDR2 YYDKDF (reference sequence).

This clonotype was counted between two and nine times. J is TRBJ1-6 and V is TRBV2; 7 bases map to TRBD1. Germline CDR1 SNHLY, CDR2 FYNNEI. The CDR3 has 12 residues. The V and J ends lost 8 bases and 7 bases, in that order; junction bases with no gene match: 2. CDR3 residues: CASGQANSPLHF. The CDR3 DNA follows: TGTGCCAGCGGACAGGCAAATTCACCCCTCCACTTT.

V is TRBV21-1 and J is TRBJ1-2; TRBD1 reflects the table's D call only, with no check against the DNA. TRBV21-1 is given as a pseudogene. The CDR3 sequence is 15 residues long. The chain's CDR3 is CASSKEGGGHYGYTF. The CDR3 DNA follows: TGTGCCAGCAGCAAAGAAGGAGGGGGGCACTATGGCTACACCTTC.

The rearrangement links TRBV11-2 to TRBJ1-1; D remains ambiguous. Germline assignment: CDR1 SGHAT and CDR2 FQNNGV. The CDR3 extends over 12 amino acids. V shed 3 bases and J shed 7 bases, with 9 bases lying between them. The CDR3 bases are TGTGCCAGCAGCTTTGATAGGTTTGAAGCTTTCTTT. This codes for CASSFDRFEAFF.

There are many counts of this clonotype. The gene calls are TRBV20-1 and TRBJ2-5; TRBD2 matches at 9 bases. V lost 5 bases to trimming and J lost 2 bases; unmatched junction nucleotides: 6. Germline V gives CDR1 DFQATT, CDR2 SNEGSKA (reference sequence). This CDR3 has 14 residues. CDR3 loop: CSAPKTSGQETQYF. DNA of the CDR3: TGCAGTGCTCCCAAGACTAGCGGTCAAGAGACCCAGTACTTC.

There are a few counts of this clonotype. The rearrangement uses TRBV21-1 and TRBJ2-3; the table calls TRBD1, which could not be checked here. TRBV21-1 is designated a pseudogene. The length of the CDR3 is 15 residues. The CDR3, as DNA: TGTGCCAGCAGCCGCGGGACACAGAGCACAGATACGCAGTATTTT. Translated, it gives CASSRGTQSTDTQYF.

This clonotype turned up a few times. This CDR3 reads CASSQEMVTGGLQPQHF. The CDR3 DNA sequence: TGTGCCAGCAGCCAAGAGATGGTGACAGGGGGACTTCAGCCCCAGCATTTT. The chain uses TRBV4-2 and TRBJ1-5; 9 bases line up with TRBD1. Germline V CDR1 and CDR2: LGHNA, YNFKEQ. This CDR3 spans 17 amino acids. V was clipped by 0 bases and J by 6 bases; unmatched bases: 9.

This clonotype was observed a few times. The gene calls are TRBV7-2 and TRBJ2-3; 8 bases align to TRBD1. This CDR3 is 17 amino acids long. CDR1 SGHTA and CDR2 FQGNSA come from the germline V gene. Germline trimming cut 1 base from V and 2 bases from J; bases unmatched to any gene: 8. The CDR3 loop is CASSLEPGTGATDTQYF. The CDR3 DNA follows: TGTGCCAGCAGCTTAGAGCCCGGGACAGGTGCCACAGATACGCAGTATTTT.

DNA for the CDR3: TGCAGTGCCCTTCGGACAAATCAGCCCCAGCATTTT. Encoded protein: CSALRTNQPQHF. The chain joins TRBV20-1 to TRBJ1-5; possibly TRBD1 for D (5 bases). Germline CDR1 reads DFQATT; CDR2 reads SNEGSKA (reference sequence). The CDR3 is 12 amino acids. The V end lost 6 bases, the J end lost 4 bases, and 10 bases lay between the germline ends.

In this sample, this clonotype turned up a few times. The chain employs TRBV5-1 and TRBJ1-1; a possible D gene is TRBD1 (5 bases). The CDR3 has 16 residues. The germline V gene encodes CDR1 SGHRS and CDR2 YFSETQ. Trimming cost V 2 bases and J 0 bases, with 14 bases left between them. For the CDR3, the DNA is TGCGCCAGCAGCTTCCAGGGCAGTACACTGAACACTGAAGCTTTCTTT. It encodes CASSFQGSTLNTEAFF. The full variable domain, with the rest looked up from reference TRBV5-1 and TRBJ1-1, is KAGVTQTPRYLIKTRGQQVTLSCSPISGHRSVSWYQQTPGQGLQFLFEYFSETQRNKGNFPGRFSGRQFSNSRSEMNVSTLELGDSALYLCASSFQGSTLNTEAFFGQGTRLTVV.

As concerns this clonotype: A read error may produce the germline difference seen at one junction end. This chain uses TRBV20-1 with TRBJ1-4, with 8 bases fitting TRBD1. Germline V gene lookup returns CDR1 DFQATT and CDR2 SNEGSKA (reference sequence). The CDR3 consists of 14 residues. The CDR3 DNA sequence: TGCAGTGCCAGAGGACAGGGCAGGGGGGAAAAACTGTTTTTT. Its translation: CSARGQGRGEKLFF.

The V and J genes are TRBV12-3 or TRBV12-4 and TRBJ2-7; D may be TRBD2 (7 bases). The V and J ends lost 2 bases and 2 bases respectively, with 19 bases between them. The CDR3 totals 17 residues. The DNA for the CDR3 is TGTGCCAGCAGTTTACGATTTGCGGGGGCTCGGGCCTACGAGCAGTACTTC. As protein: CASSLRFAGARAYEQYF.

This clonotype was counted between two and nine times. This chain joins TRBV5-6 and TRBJ2-3; the match to TRBD1 covers 8 bases. CDR3 size: 19 residues. Losses at the gene ends were 3 bases for V and 1 base for J; bases not matched to a gene: 16. CDR1 and CDR2 (germline): SGHDT, YYEEEE. CDR3 amino acids: CASSWVRTGLLRGTDTQYF. CDR3 sequence (DNA): TGTGCCAGCAGCTGGGTTAGGACAGGGCTTTTACGGGGCACAGATACGCAGTATTTT.

The V and J genes are TRBV11-3 and TRBJ2-4, with 7 bases fitting TRBD1. Judging by the DNA end, TRBJ2-7 fits better; the J call may be wrong. The CDR3 consists of 14 residues. The V gene's germline CDR1 is SGHNT and CDR2 YENEEA. CDR3 residues: CASSLGQGSHEQYF. The CDR3 coding sequence is TGTGCCAGCAGCTTAGGACAGGGCAGTCACGAGCAGTACTTC.

This clonotype was seen at least ten times. J is TRBJ2-3 and V is TRBV15; either TRBD1 or TRBD2 may fit D (5 bases each). Germline CDR1 is LNHNV and CDR2 is YYDKDF (reference sequence). V lost 5 bases and J 2 bases, leaving 20 bases between the germline ends. This CDR3 contains 17 residues. The DNA for the CDR3 is TGTGCCACCAGCTTCCGGGACCCCTCCATTTTCACAGATACGCAGTATTTT. Amino acid sequence: CATSFRDPSIFTDTQYF.

V is TRBV4-2 and J is TRBJ2-3, with TRBD2 matching over 9 bases. CDR1 LGHNA and CDR2 YNFKEQ come from the germline V gene. The trim removed 3 bases at V and 2 bases at J, leaving 9 bases unmatched. The CDR3 has 17 residues. The CDR3 sequence is CASSQLGTSSNTDTQYF. In nucleotides, the CDR3 is TGTGCCAGCAGCCAGCTCGGGACTAGCAGCAACACAGATACGCAGTATTTT.

The chain recombines TRBV7-9 with TRBJ1-6, with TRBD1 as a possible D gene (6 bases). V was cut by 3 bases and J by 0 bases, with 12 bases left in between. The CDR3 is 17 amino acids. The germline V gene encodes CDR1 SEHNR and CDR2 FQNEAQ (reference sequence). CDR3 region: CASSLGAASSYNSPLHF. The CDR3 DNA follows: TGTGCCAGCAGCTTGGGGGCTGCCAGCTCCTATAATTCACCCCTCCACTTT.

This chain uses TRBV10-3 with TRBJ2-7, with D tentatively TRBD1 (5 bases). Germline CDR1 ENHRY, CDR2 SYGVKD. The CDR3 is made up of 14 amino acids. Trimming took off 2 bases at V and 2 bases at J, with 10 bases between the two ends. CDR3 protein: CAISETTATYEQYF. CDR3 sequence (DNA): TGTGCCATCAGTGAGACGACAGCCACCTACGAGCAGTACTTC.

This clonotype was found a few times. The chain links TRBV11-2 to TRBJ2-7; 8 bases are shared with TRBD2. V lost 5 bases and J lost 3; bases outside the gene matches: 9. Germline V lookup: CDR1 SGHAT, CDR2 FQNNGV. The CDR3 length is 15 residues. The CDR3 sequence is CASSAIAGTNYEQYF. For the CDR3, the DNA is TGTGCCAGCAGCGCGATAGCGGGGACTAACTACGAGCAGTACTTC.

This clonotype was counted only a few times. V usage is TRBV9 and J usage is TRBJ2-1; 12 positions agree with TRBD2. The DNA end lines up better with TRBJ2-7; the J call may be wrong. Looked up from germline, CDR1 is SGDLS and CDR2 is YYNGEE. This CDR3 comprises 18 residues. In nucleotides, the CDR3 is TGTGCCAGCAGCGTACCCACGACTAGCGGGAGTTCGTACAATGAGCAGTACTTC. Translating it yields CASSVPTTSGSSYNEQYF.

Ten or more counts support this clonotype. The gene calls are TRBV6-2 or TRBV6-3 and TRBJ2-7, with TRBD2 identical over 13 bases. The CDR3 sequence is 14 residues long. Germline-derived CDR1 and CDR2 are MNHEY and SVGEGT. The ends lost 6 bases at V and 2 bases at J; junction bases unmatched: 1. DNA for the CDR3: TGTGCCAGCAGAACTAGCGGGAGGGCCTACGAGCAGTACTTC. Protein product: CASRTSGRAYEQYF.

As for this clonotype: One junction end disagrees with the germline gene, perhaps due to a read error. The chain employs TRBV7-9 and TRBJ2-1, with 16 bases matching TRBD2. The germline gives CDR1 SEHNR, CDR2 FQNEAQ (reference sequence). The CDR3 is made up of 17 amino acids. CDR3 nucleotide sequence: TGTGCCAGCAGCTCCGGGACTAGCGGGAGGGCCCGGAATGGGCAGTTCTTC. Amino acid sequence: CASSSGTSGRARNGQFF. Variable domain in full (rest from reference TRBV7-9 and TRBJ2-1): DTGVSQNPRHKITKRGQNVTFRCDPISEHNRLYWYRQTLGQGPEFLTYFQNEAQLEKSRLLSDRFSAERPKGSFSTLEIQRTEQGDSAMYLCASSSGTSGRARNGQFFGPGTRLTVL.